In its sample, the clone carrying this TCR beta chain was seen many times. Its cognate antigen is unknown. This sample was included in a study of CD8 T cells in ankylosing spondylitis. Study conclusions and caveats: With a CD8+ phenotype, disease-linked clones were relatively rare in peripheral blood.

Each CDR3 protein is one row after TCRdb ran MiXCR on the 5' RACE reads. The repertoire holds roughly 120,000 distinct CDR3 sequences, with over 6% as singletons. The CDR3 extends over 11 amino acids. V gave up 4 bases and J gave up 1 base, with 1 base separating them. Specimen: blood, either unsorted or a sorted T cell fraction (not recorded which). The receptor was isolated from a male donor with ankylosing spondylitis or in good health (not recorded which). The rearrangement joins TRBV12-3 or TRBV12-4 to TRBJ1-1; D call uncertain. The DNA for the CDR3 is TGTGCCAGCAGTTGGAACACTGAAGCTTTCTTT. This sequence encodes CASSWNTEAFF.